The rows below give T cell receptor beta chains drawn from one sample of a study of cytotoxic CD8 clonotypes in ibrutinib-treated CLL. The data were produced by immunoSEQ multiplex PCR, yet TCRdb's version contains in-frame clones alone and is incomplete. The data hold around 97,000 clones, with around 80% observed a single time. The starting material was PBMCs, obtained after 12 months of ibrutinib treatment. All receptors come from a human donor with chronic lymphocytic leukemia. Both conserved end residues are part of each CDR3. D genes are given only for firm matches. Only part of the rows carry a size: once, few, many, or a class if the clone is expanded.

cdr3_aa: CASSEDRRSGNTIYF
cdr3_nt: TGCGCCAGCAGCGAAGATCGGAGGTCCGGAAACACCATATATTTT
j_call: TRBJ1-3
d_call: .
clone_size: .
v_call: TRBV5-1

cdr3_aa: CASSARQGNTEAFF
cdr3_nt: TGTGCCAGCAGTGCCCGACAGGGGAACACTGAAGCTTTCTTT
j_call: TRBJ1-1
d_call: TRBD1
clone_size: .
v_call: TRBV2

cdr3_aa: CASSSSGDPSYEQYF
cdr3_nt: TGCGCCAGCAGCTCCAGCGGGGATCCCTCCTACGAGCAGTACTTC
j_call: TRBJ2-7
d_call: TRBD2
clone_size: .
v_call: TRBV10-1

cdr3_aa: CASSGQGGSSYNSPLHF
cdr3_nt: TGTGCCAGCAGCGGACAAGGGGGAAGCTCCTATAATTCACCCCTCCACTTT
j_call: TRBJ1-6
d_call: .
clone_size: few
v_call: TRBV7-2

cdr3_aa: CAIQGPVEGYTF
cdr3_nt: TGTGCCATACAGGGGCCTGTCGAGGGCTACACCTTC
j_call: TRBJ1-2
d_call: TRBD1
clone_size: .
v_call: TRBV6-6

cdr3_aa: CASSLGTGDTGELFF
cdr3_nt: TGTGCCAGCAGCCTCGGGACAGGGGACACCGGGGAGCTGTTTTTT
j_call: TRBJ2-2
d_call: TRBD1
clone_size: many
v_call: TRBV4-2

cdr3_aa: CASSFLQGGTEAFF
cdr3_nt: TGTGCCAGCAGCTTCCTGCAGGGCGGAACTGAAGCTTTCTTT
j_call: TRBJ1-1
d_call: .
clone_size: .
v_call: TRBV7-8

cdr3_aa: CASSSSRDRGSGNTIYF
cdr3_nt: TGCGCCAGCAGCTCCAGCCGGGACAGGGGGTCTGGAAACACCATATATTTT
j_call: TRBJ1-3
d_call: TRBD1
clone_size: .
v_call: TRBV5-1

cdr3_aa: CASSEGLGPGTETQYF
cdr3_nt: TGTGCCAGCAGCGAGGGTCTTGGCCCCGGGACAGAGACCCAGTACTTC
j_call: TRBJ2-5
d_call: .
clone_size: .
v_call: TRBV9

cdr3_aa: CASRDRAYEQYF
cdr3_nt: TGTGCCAGCAGGGACAGGGCCTACGAGCAGTACTTC
j_call: TRBJ2-7
d_call: TRBD1
clone_size: .
v_call: TRBV25-1

cdr3_aa: CASSPLQQQNEKLFF
cdr3_nt: TGTGCCAGTAGCCCCCTCCAGCAGCAGAATGAAAAACTGTTTTTT
j_call: TRBJ1-4
d_call: .
clone_size: .
v_call: TRBV19

cdr3_aa: CASSRTDQETQYF
cdr3_nt: TGCGCCAGCAGTAGGACAGACCAAGAGACCCAGTACTTC
j_call: TRBJ2-5
d_call: .
clone_size: .
v_call: TRBV5-1

cdr3_aa: CASSVGQISNQPQHF
cdr3_nt: TGTGCCAGCAGCGTAGGACAGATCAGCAATCAGCCCCAGCATTTT
j_call: TRBJ1-5
d_call: .
clone_size: .
v_call: TRBV9

cdr3_aa: CASSLVGSPGSEAFF
cdr3_nt: TGCGCCAGCAGCTTGGTAGGGTCCCCCGGATCTGAAGCTTTCTTT
j_call: TRBJ1-1
d_call: .
clone_size: .
v_call: TRBV5-1